This entry lists 9 T cell receptor beta chains sequenced from one sample in a study of blood T cell repertoires in COVID-19. Sequencing was performed with immunoSEQ multiplex PCR; in TCRdb, only in-frame clones are kept and a portion is missing. The profile covers about 280,000 clones, with more than 75% appearing a single time and under 2.5% taken by the ten largest. Sequenced: PBMCs or T cells enriched from blood (not recorded which). The source of these receptors is a woman in her sixties in a cohort exposed to, infected with or recovered from COVID-19 (not recorded which).

The chain carries TRBV5-6 and TRBJ2-5; 7 nucleotides agree with TRBD1. V dropped 7 bases and J dropped 4; count of bases not matched to a gene: 7. Germline CDR1 SGHDT, CDR2 YYEEEE. CDR3 length: 13 amino acids. The CDR3 sequence: CASSGGRGETQYF. Here the CDR3 DNA reads TGTGCCAGCTCAGGGGGAAGAGGAGAGACCCAGTACTTC. The full variable domain, completed using reference TRBV5-6 and TRBJ2-5, is DAGVTQSPTHLIKTRGQQVTLRCSPKSGHDTVSWYQQALGQGPQFIFQYYEEEERQRGNFPDRFSGHQFPNYSSELNVNALLLGDSALYLCASSGGRGETQYFGPGTRLLVL.

This chain joins TRBV20-1 and TRBJ2-7; D ambiguous. Trimming stripped 4 bases from V and 7 bases from J, with 11 bases between. This CDR3 contains 11 residues. Germline assignment: CDR1 DFQATT and CDR2 SNEGSKA (reference sequence). This CDR3 is CSATALEEQYF. Here the CDR3 DNA reads TGCAGTGCTACCGCATTAGAGGAGCAGTACTTC.

The chain has TRBV27 and TRBJ2-2, with TRBD2 identical over 14 bases. The CDR3 is made up of 17 amino acids. Germline V lookup: CDR1 MNHEY, CDR2 SMNVEV (reference sequence). V was pared by 7 bases and J by 4 bases, with 8 bases of the junction left unmatched. The CDR3 DNA follows: TGTGCCAGCACCCTTCGGACTAGCGGGAGGCTCACCGGGGAGCTGTTTTTT. It encodes CASTLRTSGRLTGELFF.

This sequence joins TRBV4-2 and TRBJ1-4; no clear D gene. The CDR3 contains 15 residues. Germline V lookup: CDR1 LGHNA, CDR2 YNFKEQ. Trimming removed 2 bases from V and 1 base from J, with 8 bases in between. CDR3 residues: CASSQWRGTNEKLFF. The CDR3 bases are TGTGCCAGCAGCCAATGGCGGGGAACTAATGAAAAACTGTTTTTT.

The chain has TRBV19 and TRBJ2-1; TRBD2 matches at 12 bases. This CDR3 has 20 amino acids. V shed 6 bases, J shed 4 bases, and the junction held 19 bases outside the gene matches. CDR1 is LNHDA and CDR2 is SQIVND in the germline V gene (reference sequence). The CDR3 loop reads CASRISAGLAGGPGYNEQFF. The CDR3 DNA reads as TGTGCCAGTAGGATCTCCGCGGGGCTAGCGGGAGGGCCCGGATACAATGAGCAGTTCTTC.

This sequence joins TRBV3-1 (or the pseudogene TRBV3-2) and TRBJ1-3; tentative D call: TRBD1 (6 bases). Germline V gives CDR1 LGHDT, CDR2 YNNKEL (reference sequence). Trimming removed 1 base from V and 5 bases from J, with 12 bases in between. CDR3 size: 15 residues. CDR3 nucleotides: TGTGCCAGCAGCCAAGGCCGGACAGCTAGAAACACCATATATTTT. Translation gives CASSQGRTARNTIYF.

This chain uses TRBV7-2 with TRBJ2-1; 13 bases are shared with TRBD2. CDR3 length equals 15 residues. After removal of 6 bases from V and 9 bases from J, the junction contained 8 bases not matched to a gene. Germline loops: CDR1 SGHTA, CDR2 FQGNSA. The CDR3 loop is CASRAPGLAGSEQFF. The CDR3 coding sequence is TGTGCCAGCAGGGCGCCGGGACTAGCGGGAAGTGAGCAGTTCTTC.

This chain links TRBV5-4 with TRBJ1-3; a weak D match, TRBD1 (6 bases). V was pared by 2 bases and J by 1 base, with 10 bases between. Germline V CDR1 and CDR2: SGHNT, YYREEE (reference sequence). This CDR3 is built from 15 residues. For the CDR3, the DNA is TGTGCCAGCAGCTTTACAGGGTCTTCTGGAAACACCATATATTTT. Protein sequence: CASSFTGSSGNTIYF.

The gene calls are TRBV6-2 or TRBV6-3 and TRBJ1-1; TRBD1 is a possible D gene (5 bases). Germline lookup yields CDR1 MNHEY and CDR2 SVGEGT. The V end was cut by 4 bases, the J end by 1 base, with 13 bases between. The CDR3 contains 15 residues. The CDR3 DNA follows: TGTGCCAGCAGTTTCCCCCTGGGGGGGAACACTGAAGCTTTCTTT. Translated, it gives CASSFPLGGNTEAFF.